This T cell receptor beta chain was obtained from a study of blood T cell repertoires in COVID-19. Study-level information: Samples representing acute and convalescent COVID-19 were sourced from the United States, Italy and Spain.

The germline gives CDR1 MNHNY, CDR2 SVGAGI (reference sequence). The CDR3 is 15 amino acids. V was pared by 8 bases and J by 4 bases, with 18 bases between. In the original analysis: Estimation of nucleated cell counts relied on the amplification of reference gene primers. The method was immunoSEQ multiplex PCR; TCRdb's version includes in-frame clones alone and lacks a portion of them. Clone size and the V and J calls come from that table; the DNA yielded D and trimming. The sample has 250,000 to 300,000 clones; roughly 85% are singletons. This chain connects TRBV6-6 to TRBJ1-3; D remains ambiguous. The sequencing input was peripheral blood. This clonotype was sampled from a man aged 60-69 years who had recovered from COVID-19. This CDR3 reads CASGSAGSKGNTIYF. The CDR3 nucleotides read TGTGCCAGCGGCAGCGCCGGGTCGAAAGGAAACACCATATATTTT.